This T cell receptor (beta chain) is drawn from a study of CD8 T cells in Susac syndrome. From blood CD8+ and CD4+ T cells, TCR beta sequences were generated. Germline V gives CDR1 SGHRS, CDR2 YFSETQ. The CDR3 spans 16 residues. The junction had 5 bases not matched to a gene; V was cut back by 0 bases and J by 3 bases. The RNA input was about 0.5 to 1 ug, and it was reverse transcribed with random hexamers. TCRdb used MiXCR to reprocess the immunoSEQ multiplex PCR reads, holding one entry per CDR3 protein. The sample holds over 350,000 distinct CDR3 sequences; around 83% are singletons and the top ten take about 0.12%.

This chain connects TRBV5-1 to TRBJ2-1; TRBD2 agrees at 8 bases. Sequencing was carried out using CD8+ T cells from PBMCs. This receptor was taken from a human donor with multiple sclerosis. CDR3 amino acids: CASSLVPSGYYNEQFF. The DNA of the CDR3 is TGCGCCAGCAGCTTGGTCCCTAGCGGGTACTACAATGAGCAGTTCTTC.